This TCR beta chain was captured by sequencing in a study of T cell repertoires in cytomegalovirus infection. In the study overall: Based on public TCR beta signatures, there were indications of CMV infection and of a matching HLA type.

Findings and limits, study-wide: In two of eight donors, the top clonotype was HLA-C-restricted CMV-specific. Cumulated frequencies of public TCR beta families served to identify carriers of CMV plus the relevant HLA.

In its sample, this clonotype was seen many times. Its target is not known. TCRdb redid the calling of the reads with MiXCR, one entry per CDR3 protein. The table lists fewer than 550,000 distinct CDR3 sequences, roughly 30% of them singletons. Trimming removed 3 bases from V and 4 bases from J, with 7 bases in between. CDR3 length: 14 residues. Germline V gene sequence: CDR1 MNHNS, CDR2 SASEGT. The rearrangement links TRBV6-1 to TRBJ1-6; no reliable D call. The TCR was taken from a human donor in good health (CMV status not recorded). Some clones in this sample may be carry-over from other donors' samples. Sequenced: PBMCs. CDR3 protein: CASSEAGYNSPLHF. CDR3 sequence (DNA): TGTGCCAGCAGTGAGGCCGGGTATAATTCACCCCTCCACTTT.